What follows are 3 T cell receptor beta chains derived from one specimen sequenced in a study of cytomegalovirus exposure and HLA in healthy donors. PCR amplification relied on 60 Vbeta primers (plus 13 Jbeta primers). TCRdb's table, derived via immunoSEQ multiplex PCR, lists solely in-frame clones and lacks some. The sample records around 190,000 clones, about 9% being singletons. Sequenced material: PBMCs. Source of these receptors: a woman in her twenties or thirties in good health and CMV-seropositive.

There are a few counts of this clone. The DNA for the CDR3 is TGTGCCAGCAGCTTCGACAGGGTGGACACCGGGGAGCTGTTTTTT. It encodes CASSFDRVDTGELFF. The chain recombines TRBV11-2 with TRBJ2-2, with 7 nucleotides matching TRBD1. The V segment lost 3 bases and the J segment 3 bases; nucleotides outside the gene matches: 4. The CDR3 is 15 residues long. Germline V gene sequence: CDR1 SGHAT, CDR2 FQNNGV.

The chain employs TRBV4-2 and TRBJ2-3, with 11 nucleotides matching TRBD2. The CDR3 runs 18 residues. The germline CDR1 and CDR2 sequences are LGHNA and YNFKEQ. V was clipped by 0 bases and J by 2 bases; unmatched bases: 7. The CDR3: CASSQEQGTSGLTDTQYF. The CDR3 DNA sequence: TGTGCCAGCAGCCAAGAACAGGGGACTAGCGGACTCACAGATACGCAGTATTTT.

V is TRBV28 and J is TRBJ2-1, with 9 bases fitting TRBD2. J lost 2 bases, V lost 8 bases, and 10 bases had no gene match. Germline V CDR1 and CDR2: MDHEN, SYDVKM. CDR3 size: 16 residues. The DNA of the CDR3 is TGTGCCAGCTGTGTAGGCGGGAGGGCCACCTACAATGAGCAGTTCTTC. It yields the protein CASCVGGRATYNEQFF.